The sequence of this T cell receptor beta chain was determined in a study of T cell repertoires in cytomegalovirus infection. Study background: Matching HLA type, along with CMV infection, was indicated by public TCR beta signatures.

Trimming pared 5 bases from V and 11 bases from J, leaving 19 bases between. CDR1 is MDHEN and CDR2 is SYDVKM in the germline V gene. This CDR3 comprises 14 residues. Via MiXCR, TCRdb re-called the reads, giving one row per CDR3 protein. The sample holds some 180,000 distinct CDR3 sequences, 8.5% to 10% seen once. Notes on this clonotype: A much larger clone lies one base from this, so it may be a read error. The CDR3 does not close with the conserved phenylalanine or tryptophan, likely indicating a read error.

This sequence was found in a human donor in good health (CMV status not recorded). Some clones in this sample may be carry-over from other donors' samples. Source material: PBMCs. The chain couples TRBV28 to TRBJ1-5; weak D call: TRBD1 (5 bases). CDR3 in amino acids: CASSIEGNLETQHI. As DNA, the CDR3 is TGTGCCAGCAGTATCGAGGGGAATTTGGAAACCCAGCATATT.